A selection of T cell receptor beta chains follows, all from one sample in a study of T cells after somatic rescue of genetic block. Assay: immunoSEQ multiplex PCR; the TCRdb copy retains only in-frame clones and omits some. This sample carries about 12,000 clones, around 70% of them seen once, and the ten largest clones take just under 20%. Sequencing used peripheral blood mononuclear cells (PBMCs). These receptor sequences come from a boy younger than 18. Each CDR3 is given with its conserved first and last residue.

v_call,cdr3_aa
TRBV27,CASRPNSRAMNTEAFF
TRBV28,CASSPGQRRTDTQYF
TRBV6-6,CASSPGRWTGELFF
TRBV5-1,CASSVNRWANEQFF
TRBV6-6,CASSYGGMLNEQYF
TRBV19,CASSIKGQFISGNTIYF
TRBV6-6,CASSYRVGSPLHF
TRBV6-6,CASSPVRDSEKLFF
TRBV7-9,CASSLAVGGREYGYTF
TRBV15,CATSRENPGLARQETQYF
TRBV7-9,CASSLAGTQYF
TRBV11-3,CASSLGQGDQRISYEQYF
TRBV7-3,CASSLRGLTVRGPMDNEQFF
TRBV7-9,CASIGTYNEQFF
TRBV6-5,CASRRGRNTGELFF
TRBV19,CASSGGNQPQHF
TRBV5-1,CASSLKGDRAQETQYF
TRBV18,CASSSGTGNYGYTF
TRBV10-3,CAIGQGGYEQYF
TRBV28,CASRGSAVNTGELFF
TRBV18,CASSPAETGRNTIYF
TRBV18,CASSPPSTWYEQYF
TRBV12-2,CASRFRDSGNTGELFF
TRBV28,CASSFHYEQYF
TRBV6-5,CASSYSDRALQPQHF
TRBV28,CASSFEALYEQYF
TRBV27,CASSFGRAPNSPLHF
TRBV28,CASSESNRAQYF
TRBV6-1,CASSEASSFYGYTF
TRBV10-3,CAISSGTGLPEQYF
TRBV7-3,CASSLGSRSGQETQYF
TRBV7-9,CASSLYTTNEKLFF
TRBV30,CAWSPSGWGHQPQHF
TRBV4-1,CASSQGPRTGSEKLFF
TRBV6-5,CASSYSGRGKQPQHF
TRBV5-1,CASSLAGRGETQYF
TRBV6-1,CASSEGWTSPTYEQYF
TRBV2,CASRGIGPSRYEQYF
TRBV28,CASSFPIGGLVGTEAFF
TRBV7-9,CASSLLATTYEQYF
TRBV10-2,CASSRDRDQHEQYF
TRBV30,CAWALGGAGQPQHF
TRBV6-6,CASRLRQGSETQYF
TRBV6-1,CASSEWGQGGTQYF
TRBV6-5,CASSYGRVSYEQYF
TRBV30,CAWRGDAQWGTEAFF
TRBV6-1,CASSELRGGSYNEQFF
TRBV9,CASSDHTGNGANVLTF
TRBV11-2,CASSRSGLHYNEQFF
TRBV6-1,CASSEEAVNPGTSGSYNEQFF
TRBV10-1,CASSDGDEQFF
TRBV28,CASSFVLQGQGNYGYTF
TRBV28,CASRRGTGGYEQYF
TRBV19,CASSIGGEEPQYF
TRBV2,CASSQNEQFF
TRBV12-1,CASSFISGSANEQFF
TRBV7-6,CASSSGAYEQYF
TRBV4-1,CASSRGGGTSGANVLTF